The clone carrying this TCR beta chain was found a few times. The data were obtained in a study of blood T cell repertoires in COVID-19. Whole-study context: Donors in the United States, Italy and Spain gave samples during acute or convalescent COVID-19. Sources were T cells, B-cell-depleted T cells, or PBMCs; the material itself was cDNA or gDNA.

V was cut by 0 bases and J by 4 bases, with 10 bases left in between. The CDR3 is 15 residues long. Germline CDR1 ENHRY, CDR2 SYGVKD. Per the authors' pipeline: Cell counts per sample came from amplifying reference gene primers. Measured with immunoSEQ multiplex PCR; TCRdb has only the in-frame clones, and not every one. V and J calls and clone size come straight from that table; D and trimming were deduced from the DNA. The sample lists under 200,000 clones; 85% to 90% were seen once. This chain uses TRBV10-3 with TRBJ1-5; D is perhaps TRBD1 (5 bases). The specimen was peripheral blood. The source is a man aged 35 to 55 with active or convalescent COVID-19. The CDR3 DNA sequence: TGTGCCATCAGTGAGTCAGTAAGGGGAAATCAGCCCCAGCATTTT. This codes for CAISESVRGNQPQHF.